Below are 11 T cell receptor beta chains sequenced from a single sample in a study of T cells in Graves' hyperthyroidism and ophthalmopathy. Template material for amplifying TCR beta CDR3 regions consisted of RNA transcripts. A first-round RT-PCR of the TCR CDR3 used the HTBI primer set. TCRdb used MiXCR to reprocess the multiplex PCR reads, holding one entry per CDR3 protein. The sample lists more than 550,000 distinct CDR3 sequences; 18% were seen once. Sequencing used blood. These receptors were taken from a woman in her fifties or sixties with Graves' hyperthyroidism that later progressed to Graves' ophthalmopathy.

This clonotype came up a few times. The CDR3 region has the DNA TGTGCCATTTATCTGGACCGGGACACCAGCTCCTATAATTCACCCCTCCACTTT. Residues: CAIYLDRDTSSYNSPLHF. The chain is built from TRBV2 and TRBJ1-6; tentatively, D is TRBD1 (6 bases). Trimming left V 10 bases short and J 0 bases short, with 22 bases between. The CDR3 is made up of 18 amino acids. Per the germline V gene, CDR1 is SNHLY and CDR2 is FYNNEI.

With respect to this clonotype: This CDR3 is missing its conserved last phenylalanine or tryptophan, likely due to a read error. This rearrangement joins TRBV5-5 to TRBJ1-3; no reliable D call. Germline V lookup: CDR1 SGHKS, CDR2 YYEKEE (reference sequence). V dropped 3 bases and J dropped 2 bases, with 3 bases sitting between them. This CDR3 region has 12 residues. CDR3 sequence (DNA): TGTGCCAGCAGCTCAACTGGAAACACCATATATCTT. As protein: CASSSTGNTIYL.

This chain joins TRBV11-2 and TRBJ2-6; no definite D call. Germline assignment: CDR1 SGHAT and CDR2 FQNNGV. The CDR3 is 15 residues long. V shed 5 bases and J shed 2 bases, with 10 bases lying between them. CDR3 sequence reads: CASSKMWTGANVLTF. CDR3 DNA sequence: TGTGCCAGCAGCAAAATGTGGACTGGGGCCAACGTCCTGACTTTC.

This clonotype was observed a handful of times. The chain is built from TRBV12-3 or TRBV12-4 and TRBJ1-1; tentatively, D is TRBD1 (6 bases). The CDR3 consists of 13 residues. With 7 bases removed from V and 3 bases from J, the gap between germline ends came to 12 bases. Here the CDR3 DNA reads TGTGCCAGCACCCTGGCAGGGGACACTGAAGCTTTCTTT. Translating gives CASTLAGDTEAFF.

The rearrangement links TRBV20-1 to TRBJ2-5, with 12 bases lining up with TRBD2. The J segment lost 2 bases and the V segment lost 3 bases, leaving 10 bases of the junction unmatched. Per the germline V gene, CDR1 is DFQATT and CDR2 is SNEGSKA (reference sequence). The CDR3 contains 17 residues. The CDR3 is CSASRLAGGVLQETQYF. DNA for the CDR3: TGCAGTGCTAGCCGGCTAGCGGGGGGGGTTTTACAAGAGACCCAGTACTTC.

This clonotype was seen at least ten times. J is TRBJ1-2 and V is TRBV7-9; D perhaps matches TRBD1 (5 bases). The CDR3 extends over 14 amino acids. V was pared by 0 bases and J by 8 bases, with 13 bases between. The germline V gene has CDR1 SEHNR and CDR2 FQNEAQ (reference sequence). The CDR3 nucleotides are TGTGCCAGCAGCTTAGCCGTTGCAGGGAAGGGCTACACCTTC. Its protein is CASSLAVAGKGYTF.

This clonotype was counted only a few times. The rearrangement joins TRBV24-1 to TRBJ1-2, with a weak D call TRBD1 (5 bases). Germline V gene data show CDR1 as KGHDR and CDR2 as SFDVKD. The CDR3 is 13 residues long. Trimming stripped 4 bases from V and 5 bases from J, with 10 bases between. DNA for the CDR3: TGTGCCACCAGTGAGCGCGAGGGGTATGGCTACACCTTC. It is translated as CATSEREGYGYTF.

Remarks on this clonotype: This may stem from a read error, because a much larger clone lies one nucleotide away. The J gene is TRBJ1-2, the V gene TRBV6-1, with D perhaps matching TRBD1 (5 bases). This CDR3 comprises 13 residues. The germline V gene has CDR1 MNHNS and CDR2 SASEGT. V was shortened by 6 bases and J by 4 bases, with 12 bases between the two germline ends. CDR3 sequence: CASSPDSSYGYTF. The CDR3 bases are TGTGCCAGCAGCCCCGACAGCTCCTATGGCTACACCTTC.

The chain recombines TRBV20-1 with TRBJ2-1, with D uncertain. Trimming took 6 bases from V and 2 from J, leaving 14 bases between them. Germline-derived CDR1 and CDR2 are DFQATT and SNEGSKA (reference sequence). There are 14 residues in the CDR3. DNA for the CDR3: TGCAGTGCAACTGGAATTGGGACCTACAATGAGCAGTTCTTC. This sequence encodes CSATGIGTYNEQFF.

At least ten counts were recorded for this clonotype. This chain links TRBV4-1 with TRBJ2-3, with 7 bases identical to TRBD2. CDR3 length: 17 residues. Germline-derived CDR1 and CDR2 are MGHRA and YSYEKL. V shed 5 bases, J shed 3 bases, and the junction held 14 bases outside the gene matches. CDR3 DNA: TGCGCCAGCAGCAAAAGCCCTAGCGGCGTAAAAACAGATACGCAGTATTTT. Its translation: CASSKSPSGVKTDTQYF.

This clonotype was counted at least ten times. The CDR3 sequence: CSARDGGREAFF. The CDR3 DNA follows: TGCAGTGCTAGAGATGGGGGAAGAGAAGCTTTCTTT. The chain has TRBV20-1 and TRBJ1-1; the D gene is possibly TRBD1 (5 bases). This CDR3 spans 12 amino acids. Deletions cut 0 bases from V and 8 bases from J, with 10 bases between. Looked up from germline, CDR1 is DFQATT and CDR2 is SNEGSKA (reference sequence).